A single sample gave rise to the 19 T cell receptor beta chains below, sequenced in a study of immune evolution from preneoplasia to lung adenocarcinoma. Measured with immunoSEQ multiplex PCR; TCRdb has only the in-frame clones, and not every one. In the table there are about 7,600 clones, approximately 80% of which are singletons. Sequencing was done on a sample of FFPE invasive lung adenocarcinoma tissue. Receptors were obtained from a person aged 50 to 59 with lung adenocarcinoma.

V usage is TRBV6-4 and J usage is TRBJ2-2, with unresolved D. The CDR3 length is 14 residues. Per the germline V gene, CDR1 is MRHNA and CDR2 is SNTAGT. V was cut by 8 bases and J by 2 bases, with 12 bases left in between. CDR3 sequence: CASQEQINTGELFF. The CDR3 region has the DNA TGTGCCAGCCAGGAACAGATCAACACCGGGGAGCTGTTTTTT.

This chain joins TRBV5-1 and TRBJ1-1; 8 nucleotides line up with TRBD1. The CDR3 is made up of 16 amino acids. Germline V gene lookup returns CDR1 SGHRS and CDR2 YFSETQ. V lost 4 bases, J lost 7 bases, and 15 bases stayed unmatched. CDR3 coding DNA: TGCGCCAGCAGCCCCGGATGGGGACAGGCAGGGGGTGAAGCTTTCTTT. Protein: CASSPGWGQAGGEAFF.

CDR3 residues: CASSHERNEQFF. The CDR3 nucleotides are TGTGCCAGCAGCCACGAGAGAAATGAGCAGTTCTTC. The gene calls are TRBV11-2 and TRBJ2-1; D gene uncertain. The V end lost 5 bases, the J end lost 7 bases, and 9 bases lay between the germline ends. Germline lookup yields CDR1 SGHAT and CDR2 FQNNGV. This CDR3 is built from 12 residues. Using reference TRBV11-2 and TRBJ2-1 for the parts outside the CDR3, the full variable domain is EAGVAQSPRYKIIEKRQSVAFWCNPISGHATLYWYQQILGQGPKLLIQFQNNGVVDDSQLPKDRFSAERLKGVDSTLKIQPAKLEDSAVYLCASSHERNEQFFGPGTRLTVL.

J is TRBJ1-4 and V is TRBV7-9, with D unresolved. Germline V gene data show CDR1 as SEHNR and CDR2 as FQNEAQ (reference sequence). The CDR3 is 15 amino acids. V was clipped by 5 bases and J by 3 bases, with 13 bases between them. CDR3 region: CASSTDRGANEKLFF. CDR3 coding DNA: TGTGCCAGCAGCACCGACCGCGGGGCTAATGAAAAACTGTTTTTT.

The chain has TRBV27 and TRBJ2-1, with D maybe TRBD2 (6 bases). The V end lost 3 bases, the J end lost 7 bases, and 16 bases lay between the germline ends. CDR3 length: 15 amino acids. Germline values: CDR1 MNHEY, CDR2 SMNVEV (reference sequence). The DNA for the CDR3 is TGTGCCAGCAGTTTTGAACTAGCTAAGATAAATGAGCAGTTCTTC. Residues: CASSFELAKINEQFF.

The genes are TRBV11-3 and TRBJ2-1; 7 nucleotides agree with TRBD2. The germline V gene has CDR1 SGHNT and CDR2 YENEEA. The CDR3 is made up of 18 amino acids. The junction had 9 bases not matched to a gene; V was cut back by 0 bases and J by 1 base. CDR3 nucleotides: TGTGCCAGCAGCTTAGAACCTAGCGGCCCGGGGTCCTACAATGAGCAGTTCTTC. Translation gives CASSLEPSGPGSYNEQFF.

CDR3 nucleotides: TGTGCCAGTAGGGGGACTAGCAAGGGACAAGCGCAGTATTTT. Amino acids: CASRGTSKGQAQYF. V and J are TRBV2 and TRBJ2-3, with 9 bases identical to TRBD2. The V segment lost 9 bases and the J segment 10 bases; nucleotides outside the gene matches: 14. The CDR3 spans 14 residues. Looked up from germline, CDR1 is SNHLY and CDR2 is FYNNEI.

The chain employs TRBV7-2 and TRBJ1-6; D not certain. The V end was cut by 4 bases, the J end by 1 base, with 11 bases between. The CDR3 covers 16 residues. CDR1 is SGHTA, CDR2 FQGNSA, per germline. CDR3 amino acids: CASSSAWVSYNSPLHF. CDR3 bases: TGTGCCAGCAGCTCCGCCTGGGTTTCCTATAATTCACCCCTCCACTTT. The full variable domain, in which reference TRBV7-2 and TRBJ1-6 provide the parts outside the CDR3, is GAGVSQSPSNKVTEKGKDVELRCDPISGHTALYWYRQSLGQGLEFLIYFQGNSAPDKSGLPSDRFSAERTGGSVSTLTIQRTQQEDSAVYLCASSSAWVSYNSPLHFGNGTRLTVT.

This sequence joins TRBV5-6 and TRBJ1-1, with unresolved D. Germline V gene lookup returns CDR1 SGHDT and CDR2 YYEEEE. The CDR3 is 15 amino acids. Trimming left V 2 bases short and J 0 bases short, with 11 bases between. The CDR3 bases are TGTGCCAGCAGCTTCCTAGAACGGTTGAACACTGAAGCTTTCTTT. As protein: CASSFLERLNTEAFF.

The chain uses TRBV7-2 and TRBJ1-3; D call uncertain. Trimming shortened V by 1 base and J by 0 bases, and 4 bases separated the two germline ends. This CDR3 is 14 amino acids long. The germline V gene has CDR1 SGHTA and CDR2 FQGNSA. The CDR3 DNA sequence: TGTGCCAGCAGCTTAGGGGGCTCTGGAAACACCATATATTTT. Its translation: CASSLGGSGNTIYF.

The chain recombines TRBV5-1 with TRBJ2-7; TRBD2 matches at 9 bases. Looked up from germline, CDR1 is SGHRS and CDR2 is YFSETQ. The CDR3 runs to 16 residues. Trimming removed 0 bases from V and 0 bases from J; junction bases left unmatched: 4. Written as DNA, the CDR3 is TGCGCCAGCAGCTTGGTCGTGACTAGCGGCTCCTACGAGCAGTACTTC. Translating it yields CASSLVVTSGSYEQYF.

The genes are TRBV4-1 and TRBJ2-1; 7 bases agree with TRBD1. CDR1 and CDR2 (germline): MGHRA, YSYEKL. V shed 4 bases, J shed 6 bases, and the junction held 6 bases outside the gene matches. CDR3 size: 14 residues. The CDR3 sequence: CASSPTGTSNEQFF. The CDR3 DNA reads as TGCGCCAGCAGCCCGACAGGGACCAGCAATGAGCAGTTCTTC.

The chain employs TRBV9 and TRBJ1-2, with D possibly matching TRBD1 (5 bases). Between the trimmed V and J ends, which lost 0 bases and 8 bases, there was a span of 5 bases. The CDR3 spans 11 residues. Germline V gene data show CDR1 as SGDLS and CDR2 as YYNGEE. CDR3 nucleotide sequence: TGTGCCAGCAGCGTAGGGGGGGGCTACACCTTC. Its translation is CASSVGGGYTF.

In DNA form, the CDR3 reads TGTGCCAGCAGCCCCCGACAGGGCACCGGGGAGCTGTTTTTT. Translated, it gives CASSPRQGTGELFF. The chain has TRBV7-3 and TRBJ2-2, with TRBD1 matching 7 bases. V was clipped by 5 bases and J by 4 bases; unmatched bases: 4. Germline values: CDR1 SGHTA, CDR2 FQGTGA. This CDR3 spans 14 amino acids.

The gene calls are TRBV28 and TRBJ1-2; D is ambiguous. V lost 6 bases and J 7 bases, leaving 15 bases between the germline ends. This CDR3 contains 13 residues. Germline loops: CDR1 MDHEN, CDR2 SYDVKM. The CDR3 reads CASSLTNWGGYTF. CDR3 bases: TGTGCCAGCAGCCTGACCAACTGGGGTGGCTACACCTTC.

V is TRBV30 and J is TRBJ2-3, with TRBD2 matching 12 bases. The CDR3 is 15 residues long. V gave up 4 bases and J gave up 3 bases; unmatched junction bases: 5. Germline CDR1 is GTSNPN and CDR2 is SVGIG (reference sequence). CDR3 DNA sequence: TGTGCCTGGATTCCGACTAGCGGGGGAACAGATACGCAGTATTTT. Protein product: CAWIPTSGGTDTQYF.

A word on this clone: The same CDR3 can be traced to other DNA sequences in this sample. The CDR3 loop reads CASRTGSNTEAFF. As DNA, the CDR3 is TGTGCCAGCAGGACCGGGAGTAACACTGAAGCTTTCTTT. The chain recombines TRBV6-4 with TRBJ1-1; no clear D. Germline V gene data show CDR1 as MRHNA and CDR2 as SNTAGT. V was clipped by 6 bases and J by 2 bases, with 10 bases between them. CDR3 length: 13 residues.

The J gene is TRBJ2-2, the V gene TRBV5-1; TRBD1 or TRBD2 may be the D gene (6 bases each). CDR1 is SGHRS, CDR2 YFSETQ, per germline. The CDR3 runs 16 residues. V was clipped by 0 bases and J by 5 bases, with 14 bases between them. The CDR3 sequence is CASSLAWGAGTGELFF. The CDR3 nucleotides are TGCGCCAGCAGCTTGGCCTGGGGGGCCGGGACCGGGGAGCTGTTTTTT.

V is TRBV30 and J is TRBJ1-4; perhaps TRBD1 as D (6 bases). The germline V gene has CDR1 GTSNPN and CDR2 SVGIG (reference sequence). This CDR3 comprises 15 residues. The V gene lost 4 bases and the J gene lost 7 bases, with 19 bases spanning the gap. The CDR3 reads CAWTRGGASFEKLFF. The CDR3 DNA is TGTGCCTGGACCCGCGGGGGGGCCTCGTTTGAAAAACTGTTTTTT.